The clone carrying this T cell receptor (beta chain) was seen repeatedly, ten times or more. The antigen is not known. The sample is drawn from a study of T cells in Graves' hyperthyroidism and ophthalmopathy. Study findings and constraints: From stable hyperthyroidism, ophthalmopathy was set apart by a 13 V-J model.

Between the trimmed V and J ends, which lost 2 bases and 2 bases, there was a span of 6 bases. This CDR3 is 14 amino acids long. The TCR beta CDR3 regions underwent amplification using RNA transcripts as the source. A first-round RT-PCR of the TCR CDR3 used the HTBI primer set. TCRdb re-called the multiplex PCR reads with MiXCR, one entry per CDR3 protein. In the table there are hundreds of thousands of distinct CDR3 sequences, about 18% of which are singletons. The V gene is TRBV12-3 or TRBV12-4, the J gene TRBJ2-2; D gene uncertain. The sample taken for sequencing was blood. The receptor comes from a woman in her late teens or twenties with Graves' hyperthyroidism. The CDR3 protein is CASSLQINTGELFF. CDR3 DNA: TGTGCCAGCAGTTTACAGATTAACACCGGGGAGCTGTTTTTT.